This T cell receptor (beta chain) derives from a study of cytomegalovirus exposure and HLA in healthy donors. PCR used 60 Vbeta primers and 13 Jbeta primers. Profiling relied on immunoSEQ multiplex PCR, and the TCRdb table lists in-frame clones only, not all of them. The sample lists approximately 150,000 clones; more than 65% were seen once. CDR3 length: 14 amino acids. V was clipped by 6 bases and J by 4 bases; unmatched bases: 6. From germline, CDR1 is MNHNS and CDR2 SASEGT. The genes are TRBV6-1 and TRBJ1-5; 7 bases align to TRBD1. The sequence came from a woman aged 25 to 39 in good health and CMV-seronegative. Source material: PBMCs. The CDR3 here is CASRETGQNQPQHF. The CDR3 DNA sequence: TGTGCCAGCAGGGAGACGGGACAGAATCAGCCCCAGCATTTT.